Each of the 8 T cell receptor beta chains below was sequenced from the same sample in a study of post-analysis software for immune sequencing data. Whole-study results and caveats: TRBV5-6, TRBV5-1 and TRBV20-1 were among roughly 5 TRBV segments more frequent in patients than controls.

Their specific antigens are unknown. Unique molecular identifiers featured in each of the TCR beta cDNA libraries. TCRdb redid the calling of the PCR reads with MiXCR, one entry per CDR3 protein. In the table there are about 820,000 distinct CDR3 sequences, 53% of which are singletons. Material: blood. The receptor source for this set is a girl under 18 with multiple sclerosis.

The rearrangement uses TRBV5-1 and TRBJ2-1; a possible D gene is TRBD1 (5 bases). CDR1 is SGHRS and CDR2 is YFSETQ in the germline V gene. Trimming took 2 bases from V and 0 from J, leaving 18 bases between them. CDR3 length equals 18 residues. The CDR3 sequence is CASSFQDNLPSSYNEQFF. The CDR3 DNA is TGCGCCAGCAGCTTTCAGGACAATCTGCCAAGCTCCTACAATGAGCAGTTCTTC.

This clonotype has only a few counts. The chain combines TRBV19 with TRBJ1-5; D might be TRBD1 (6 bases). Trimming pared 1 base from V and 2 bases from J, leaving 6 bases between. CDR1 is LNHDA and CDR2 is SQIVND in the germline V gene (reference sequence). This CDR3 region has 14 residues. The CDR3, as DNA: TGTGCCAGTAGTATAGCAGGGGGCAATCAGCCCCAGCATTTT. This translates into CASSIAGGNQPQHF.

The V gene is TRBV12-3 or TRBV12-4, the J gene TRBJ1-5; the match to TRBD1 covers 7 bases. Trimming removed 7 bases from V and 7 bases from J; junction bases left unmatched: 7. The CDR3 has 13 amino acids. The CDR3 here is CASTTGAGQPQHF. The CDR3 coding sequence is TGTGCCAGCACTACAGGGGCTGGGCAGCCCCAGCATTTT.

The J gene is TRBJ2-7, the V gene TRBV2; tentatively, D is TRBD1 (6 bases). The J call is doubtful: the DNA matches TRBJ2-5 better. The CDR3 runs to 16 residues. CDR1 is SNHLY, CDR2 FYNNEI, per germline. DNA of the CDR3: TGTGCCAGCAGTGAAACGATGACAGGCCACCAAGAGACCCAGTACTTC. This gives the protein CASSETMTGHQETQYF.

V usage is TRBV27 and J usage is TRBJ1-1, with D tentatively TRBD1 (6 bases). The V gene's germline CDR1 is MNHEY and CDR2 SMNVEV (reference sequence). This CDR3 is built from 16 residues. V shed 4 bases and J shed 1 base, with 16 bases lying between them. The CDR3 region is CASSSAGQYPNTEAFF. As DNA, the CDR3 is TGTGCCAGCAGTTCAGCCGGACAGTACCCGAACACTGAAGCTTTCTTT.

The rearrangement links TRBV5-7 to TRBJ1-5; TRBD1 is a possible D gene (5 bases). TRBV5-7 is an ORF for which the function is uncertain. The V and J ends lost 4 bases and 4 bases respectively, with 15 bases between them. The CDR3 has 15 residues. This CDR3 is CASSVGPGCNQPQHF. The CDR3 DNA reads TGTGCCAGCAGCGTGGGGCCAGGGTGTAATCAGCCCCAGCATTTT.

The V and J genes are TRBV7-9 and TRBJ2-5, with D perhaps matching TRBD2 (5 bases). The V and J ends lost 1 base and 2 bases respectively, with 11 bases between them. The CDR3 is 15 residues long. CDR1 is SEHNR and CDR2 is FQNEAQ in the germline V gene (reference sequence). CDR3 residues: CASSLVPSRQETQYF. CDR3 DNA: TGTGCCAGCAGCTTAGTCCCTAGCAGGCAAGAGACCCAGTACTTC.

This clonotype was observed a few times. The V gene is TRBV20-1, the J gene TRBJ2-5, with 9 bases that match TRBD1. CDR3 size: 14 residues. The germline gives CDR1 DFQATT, CDR2 SNEGSKA (reference sequence). Germline trimming cut 3 bases from V and 1 base from J; bases unmatched to any gene: 3. CDR3 in amino acids: CSARGQGIQETQYF. The CDR3 DNA follows: TGCAGTGCTAGGGGACAGGGTATCCAAGAGACCCAGTACTTC.